Presented here are 8 T cell receptor beta chains from one specimen sequenced in a study of shared clonotypes between healthy human individuals. CD45RO-negative CD8 cells positively selected for CCR7 made up the naive population, which excluded terminally differentiated effector memory CD45RA+ cells. The repertoire was sequenced with immunoSEQ multiplex PCR; TCRdb's copy has only in-frame clones and lacks some. The table includes millions of clones, about 94% detected once. The sample comprised naive CD8+ T cells sorted from blood. These receptors all come from a man between 18 and 29 years old in good health.

The J gene is TRBJ2-1, the V gene TRBV11-2, with TRBD2 matching over 14 bases. Germline V gene lookup returns CDR1 SGHAT and CDR2 FQNNGV. Trimming at V came to 3 bases and at J to 0 bases, leaving 4 bases not matched to a gene. This CDR3 has 18 amino acids. CDR3 in DNA: TGTGCCAGCAGCTTTGGGACTAGCGGGAGTTACTCCTACAATGAGCAGTTCTTC. This gives the protein CASSFGTSGSYSYNEQFF.

The rearrangement joins TRBV5-1 to TRBJ2-5; D is undetermined. Germline V gene data show CDR1 as SGHRS and CDR2 as YFSETQ. Trimming took off 7 bases at V and 1 base at J, with 14 bases between the two ends. The CDR3 loop spans 14 amino acids. The CDR3 here is CASWSDLPQETQYF. The CDR3, as DNA: TGCGCCAGCTGGAGTGACTTACCCCAAGAGACCCAGTACTTC.

This clone occurred once. The chain joins TRBV7-2 to TRBJ1-2; D remains unclear. The CDR3 covers 15 residues. CDR1 and CDR2 from the germline V gene are SGHTA and FQGNSA. V dropped 2 bases and J dropped 6 bases, with 16 bases sitting between them. The CDR3 protein is CASSLRLLFDHGYTF. The CDR3 bases are TGTGCCAGCAGCTTAAGATTACTCTTCGACCATGGCTACACCTTC.

The chain is built from TRBV15 and TRBJ2-2; D uncertain. The germline gives CDR1 LNHNV, CDR2 YYDKDF (reference sequence). The ends were cut back, 8 bases at V and 0 bases at J, with 7 bases in the middle. CDR3 size: 13 residues. CDR3 DNA sequence: TGTGCCACCGGGCAGACGAACACCGGGGAGCTGTTTTTT. This encodes CATGQTNTGELFF.

Written as DNA, the CDR3 is TGTGCCAGCAGTCCCGACAGGGTGGAAACAGATACGCAGTATTTT. Protein: CASSPDRVETDTQYF. The chain carries TRBV6-5 and TRBJ2-3; 7 bases map to TRBD1. The CDR3 is 15 amino acids. The germline gives CDR1 MNHEY, CDR2 SVGAGI. Trimming at V came to 5 bases and at J to 3 bases, leaving 8 bases not matched to a gene.

This clone was seen only a few times. The chain links TRBV7-9 to TRBJ2-1; D possibly corresponds to TRBD2 (6 bases). Trimming pared 5 bases from V and 3 bases from J, leaving 14 bases between. CDR3 length: 15 amino acids. Germline V gene lookup returns CDR1 SEHNR and CDR2 FQNEAQ (reference sequence). For the CDR3, the DNA is TGTGCCAGCAGCCCGGGGACTTCGTACTACAATGAGCAGTTCTTC. Translation gives CASSPGTSYYNEQFF.

The rearrangement links TRBV7-9 to TRBJ2-2; D is possibly TRBD2 (5 bases). V was shortened by 8 bases and J by 6 bases, with 13 bases between the two germline ends. The germline V gene has CDR1 SEHNR and CDR2 FQNEAQ (reference sequence). This CDR3 has 13 amino acids. The CDR3 sequence: CASAGDMPGELFF. The CDR3 DNA sequence: TGTGCCAGCGCCGGGGATATGCCCGGGGAGCTGTTTTTT.

Details on this clone: Other DNA sequences in this specimen translate into the identical CDR3. The V and J genes are TRBV6-5 and TRBJ1-4; D remains unclear. The CDR3 is 12 amino acids. Trimming removed 0 bases at V and 8 bases at J, with 4 bases between. Germline V lookup: CDR1 MNHEY, CDR2 SVGAGI. The CDR3 loop is CASSYSGEKLFF. The CDR3 DNA sequence: TGTGCCAGCAGTTACTCGGGGGAAAAACTGTTTTTT.